The 30 T cell receptor beta chains given below trace back to one sample, sequenced in a study of Tregs in tolerant kidney transplant recipients (dated by TCRdb to about 2019). For these TCRs, the target antigens are not known. Library construction relied on the immunoSEQ multiplex PCR assay. Imported from immuneACCESS, the table was reduced by TCRdb to in-frame sequences with V and J called. These copies leave out some clones; in studies compared against another copy, an unresolved V gene accounts for under half, and the cause of the remainder is not known. The sample records more than 25,000 clones, under 90% of which are singletons. The top ten clones comprise approximately 2.4% of the sample. Sequenced: Tregs from blood cultured with allogeneic cells. The receptors come from a human donor in good health.

To note about this clone: The sample carries other DNA sequences with the same CDR3. The J gene is TRBJ2-7, the V gene TRBV7-2; 8 positions match TRBD1. Germline trimming cut 3 bases from V and 7 bases from J; bases unmatched to any gene: 8. The CDR3 runs to 14 residues. Per germline, CDR1 SGHTA and CDR2 FQGNSA. The CDR3 reads CASSLGQDLFEQYF. DNA of the CDR3: TGTGCCAGCAGCTTGGGACAGGACCTCTTTGAGCAGTACTTC.

This clone was seen once. The chain carries TRBV18 and TRBJ2-7, with a weak D call TRBD2 (6 bases). CDR1 and CDR2 from the germline V gene are KGHSH and LQKENI. V lost 6 bases to trimming and J lost 7 bases, with 13 bases between them. CDR3 length: 12 residues. As DNA, the CDR3 is TGTGCCAGCTCCCCAGGAGGGGAAGAGCAGTACTTC. Translated: CASSPGGEEQYF.

The chain recombines TRBV19 with TRBJ1-2; 10 bases line up with TRBD1. V was pared by 7 bases and J by 3 bases, with 14 bases of the junction left unmatched. In germline, CDR1 is LNHDA, CDR2 SQIVND (reference sequence). The CDR3 is made up of 17 amino acids. Here the CDR3 reads CASTPRRGTGDHYGYTF. Written as DNA, the CDR3 is TGTGCCAGTACCCCAAGGAGGGGGACAGGGGATCACTATGGCTACACCTTC.

The chain links TRBV7-9 to TRBJ2-1, with 7 nucleotides matching TRBD2. The CDR3 is 15 residues long. The J segment lost 5 bases and the V segment lost 3 bases, leaving 7 bases of the junction unmatched. Germline V gives CDR1 SEHNR, CDR2 FQNEAQ (reference sequence). The chain's CDR3 is CASSLGSGPNNEQFF. The CDR3 coding sequence is TGTGCCAGCAGCTTGGGTAGCGGGCCAAACAATGAGCAGTTCTTC.

The chain couples TRBV30 to TRBJ1-2, with a weak D call TRBD1 (5 bases). This CDR3 contains 11 residues. Germline lookup yields CDR1 GTSNPN and CDR2 SVGIG (reference sequence). Trimming shortened V by 2 bases and J by 6 bases, and 7 bases separated the two germline ends. The CDR3, as DNA: TGTGCCTGGAGTTTGGGACATGGCTACACCTTC. It encodes CAWSLGHGYTF.

The chain recombines TRBV5-5 with TRBJ2-7, with D unresolved. CDR3 length equals 13 residues. Trimming took off 0 bases at V and 4 bases at J, with 8 bases between the two ends. CDR1 is SGHKS and CDR2 is YYEKEE in the germline V gene (reference sequence). The CDR3 loop reads CASSLDRKYEQYF. In DNA form, the CDR3 reads TGTGCCAGCAGCTTGGACAGAAAATACGAGCAGTACTTC.

This clone was found once. The rearrangement joins TRBV30 to TRBJ2-3, with D unclear. Trimming took off 2 bases at V and 5 bases at J, with 14 bases between the two ends. CDR1 is GTSNPN and CDR2 is SVGIG in the germline V gene (reference sequence). The CDR3 loop spans 14 amino acids. In nucleotides, the CDR3 is TGTGCCTGGAGTCGTGTAGACACACGAGATACGCAGTATTTT. As protein: CAWSRVDTRDTQYF.

The chain uses TRBV12-5 and TRBJ1-5; D is possibly TRBD1 (6 bases). CDR1 and CDR2 from the germline V gene are LGHNT and FRNRAP. V lost 6 bases, J lost 1 base, and 13 bases lay in between. The CDR3 is made up of 15 amino acids. The CDR3 is CASGPPGASNQPQHF. The CDR3 coding sequence is TGTGCTAGTGGCCCCCCAGGGGCAAGCAATCAGCCCCAGCATTTT.

The V gene is TRBV6-5, the J gene TRBJ1-1; tentatively, D is TRBD1 (5 bases). Per the germline V gene, CDR1 is MNHEY and CDR2 is SVGAGI. The CDR3 runs 12 residues. The germline V and J ends were trimmed by 10 bases and 4 bases, with 13 bases remaining between them. The CDR3 spells CATLRDFTEAFF. CDR3 coding DNA: TGTGCCACACTCAGGGATTTCACTGAAGCTTTCTTT.

This clone was observed once. The V call is TRBV5-1, the J call TRBJ2-3, with 10 nucleotides matching TRBD2. Germline CDR1 and CDR2: SGHRS and YFSETQ. CDR3 size: 16 residues. Losses at the gene ends were 3 bases for V and 0 bases for J; bases not matched to a gene: 4. CDR3 coding DNA: TGCGCCAGCAGCTCCGGACTAGCGGAAAGCACAGATACGCAGTATTTT. Protein product: CASSSGLAESTDTQYF. Based on the CDR3 plus reference TRBV5-1 and TRBJ2-3, the full variable domain is KAGVTQTPRYLIKTRGQQVTLSCSPISGHRSVSWYQQTPGQGLQFLFEYFSETQRNKGNFPGRFSGRQFSNSRSEMNVSTLELGDSALYLCASSSGLAESTDTQYFGPGTRLTVL.

The chain recombines TRBV9 with TRBJ2-3; 9 positions agree with TRBD2. V lost 0 bases, J lost 5 bases, and 10 bases stayed unmatched. The germline V gene encodes CDR1 SGDLS and CDR2 YYNGEE. This CDR3 has 17 amino acids. The CDR3: CASSVAGLAGQVDTQYF. The CDR3 coding sequence is TGTGCCAGCAGCGTAGCTGGCCTAGCGGGGCAGGTAGATACGCAGTATTTT.

The V call is TRBV25-1, the J call TRBJ2-7; D perhaps matches TRBD2 (6 bases). V was clipped by 3 bases and J by 3 bases, with 15 bases between them. The CDR3 is made up of 15 amino acids. Per germline, CDR1 MGHDK and CDR2 SYGVNS. Here the CDR3 reads CASSEAGTSLYEQYF. CDR3 in DNA: TGTGCCAGCAGTGAGGCCGGGACTTCCCTCTACGAGCAGTACTTC.

The rearrangement uses TRBV28 and TRBJ1-2; D gene uncertain. Trimming took off 2 bases at V and 5 bases at J, with 9 bases between the two ends. CDR1 is MDHEN and CDR2 is SYDVKM in the germline V gene. This CDR3 has 13 residues. As DNA, the CDR3 is TGTGCCAGCAGTTTAATGGCAGGATATGGCTACACCTTC. Translation gives CASSLMAGYGYTF.

This clone appeared a few times. The chain employs TRBV6-1 and TRBJ2-2; D may correspond to TRBD1 or TRBD2 (7 bases each). The germline gives CDR1 MNHNS, CDR2 SASEGT. The length of the CDR3 is 16 residues. The V and J ends lost 4 bases and 5 bases respectively, with 17 bases between them. The CDR3 reads CASSGRGGRFTGELFF. CDR3 DNA: TGTGCCAGCAGTGGCAGGGGGGGACGGTTTACCGGGGAGCTGTTTTTT.

The chain employs TRBV29-1 and TRBJ2-7; D unresolved. The CDR3 extends over 12 amino acids. Deletions cut 1 base from V and 3 bases from J, with 7 bases between. The V gene's germline CDR1 is SQVTM and CDR2 ANQGSEA. The CDR3 bases are TGCAGCGTTGAAGGGACCCTCTACGAGCAGTACTTC. Translated: CSVEGTLYEQYF.

The chain couples TRBV19 to TRBJ1-1; no definite D call. The ends were cut back, 7 bases at V and 5 bases at J, with 11 bases in the middle. The germline V gene encodes CDR1 LNHDA and CDR2 SQIVND (reference sequence). This CDR3 contains 12 residues. CDR3 protein: CASKGLATEAFF. The CDR3 DNA is TGTGCCAGTAAGGGTTTGGCGACTGAAGCTTTCTTT.

The chain carries TRBV5-4 and TRBJ1-5, with TRBD1 matching over 9 bases. V shed 1 base, J shed 3 bases, and the junction held 5 bases outside the gene matches. This CDR3 comprises 16 residues. Germline loops: CDR1 SGHNT, CDR2 YYREEE (reference sequence). As DNA, the CDR3 is TGTGCCAGCAGCTTGAACAGGGGGCCTGTCAATCAGCCCCAGCATTTT. It encodes CASSLNRGPVNQPQHF.

This clone was recorded a few times. The chain is built from TRBV27 and TRBJ2-5, with D unclear. There are 12 residues in the CDR3. CDR1 and CDR2 (germline): MNHEY, SMNVEV (reference sequence). V dropped 7 bases and J dropped 5 bases, with 11 bases sitting between them. The CDR3 loop reads CASKDRAETQYF. Here the CDR3 DNA reads TGTGCCAGCAAGGACCGGGCGGAGACCCAGTACTTC.

V usage is TRBV4-3 and J usage is TRBJ2-1; D is possibly TRBD1 or TRBD2 (5 bases each). This CDR3 has 15 amino acids. Germline CDR1 and CDR2: LGHNA and YSLEER. The ends were cut back, 1 base at V and 4 bases at J, with 11 bases in the middle. The CDR3 is CASSQGGSPYNEQFF. The CDR3 DNA reads as TGCGCCAGCAGCCAAGGGGGGTCTCCATACAATGAGCAGTTCTTC.

The chain employs TRBV5-6 and TRBJ2-3; D remains ambiguous. CDR1 is SGHDT and CDR2 is YYEEEE in the germline V gene. V lost 4 bases and J 1 base, leaving 16 bases between the germline ends. The CDR3 is made up of 16 amino acids. The CDR3 region is CASSLLRGPRTDTQYF. In DNA form, the CDR3 reads TGTGCCAGCAGCCTTCTCCGAGGACCCCGCACAGATACGCAGTATTTT.

The V and J genes are TRBV7-2 and TRBJ2-5; no reliable D call. Trimming took off 4 bases at V and 10 bases at J, with 13 bases between the two ends. Germline V lookup: CDR1 SGHTA, CDR2 FQGNSA. The CDR3 has 12 amino acids. The CDR3 sequence is CASSYIGWSQYF. CDR3 DNA sequence: TGTGCCAGCAGCTATATAGGTTGGAGCCAGTACTTC.

The chain is built from TRBV27 and TRBJ1-5; 12 nucleotides agree with TRBD1. Germline CDR1 and CDR2: MNHEY and SMNVEV (reference sequence). V was pared by 5 bases and J by 4 bases, with 9 bases of the junction left unmatched. The CDR3 has 17 amino acids. CDR3 sequence reads: CASSPRDRGPGNQPQHF. The CDR3 nucleotides read TGTGCCAGCAGTCCCAGGGACAGGGGGCCGGGGAATCAGCCCCAGCATTTT.

This chain links TRBV7-2 with TRBJ2-3; 8 positions agree with TRBD2. The junction had 12 bases not matched to a gene; V was cut back by 1 base and J by 6 bases. CDR1 is SGHTA and CDR2 is FQGNSA in the germline V gene. This CDR3 comprises 17 residues. The CDR3 protein is CASSLVGTSALGDTQYF. DNA for the CDR3: TGTGCCAGCAGCTTAGTAGGGACTAGTGCTTTAGGCGATACGCAGTATTTT.

V and J are TRBV2 and TRBJ1-2; D gene unclear. The V and J ends lost 4 bases and 4 bases respectively, with 10 bases between them. The germline gives CDR1 SNHLY, CDR2 FYNNEI. This CDR3 has 13 residues. The CDR3 DNA reads as TGTGCCAGCAGTGGTGCGGGATCCTATGGCTACACCTTC. It translates to CASSGAGSYGYTF.

The gene calls are TRBV19 and TRBJ2-3; 9 nucleotides line up with TRBD1. CDR3 length: 12 amino acids. CDR1 is LNHDA, CDR2 SQIVND, per germline (reference sequence). Losses at the gene ends were 10 bases for V and 8 bases for J; bases not matched to a gene: 7. This chain's CDR3 is CATGTGFSTQYF. The CDR3 DNA sequence: TGTGCCACAGGGACAGGGTTCAGTACGCAGTATTTT. The full variable domain, in which reference TRBV19 and TRBJ2-3 provide the parts outside the CDR3, is DGGITQSPKYLFRKEGQNVTLSCEQNLNHDAMYWYRQDPGQGLRLIYYSQIVNDFQKGDIAEGYSVSREKKESFPLTVTSAQKNPTAFYLCATGTGFSTQYFGPGTRLTVL.

This clone was observed once. This sequence joins TRBV11-2 and TRBJ1-3; a weak D match, TRBD1 (5 bases). Trimming left V 6 bases short and J 4 bases short, with 10 bases between. The V gene's germline CDR1 is SGHAT and CDR2 FQNNGV. The length of the CDR3 is 13 residues. The CDR3 protein is CASRVGGGNTIYF. In DNA form, the CDR3 reads TGTGCCAGCAGGGTTGGGGGGGGAAACACCATATATTTT.

This chain uses TRBV2 with TRBJ2-1; 8 bases align to TRBD2. J gave up 15 bases and V 3 bases, and 4 bases lay outside the gene matches. This CDR3 region has 11 residues. CDR1 is SNHLY and CDR2 is FYNNEI in the germline V gene. For the CDR3, the DNA is TGTGCCAGCAGTGAGACTAGCGTGCCGTTCTTC. It translates to CASSETSVPFF.

The rearrangement uses TRBV9 and TRBJ2-2; a weak D match, TRBD2 (5 bases). Trimming took off 0 bases at V and 6 bases at J, with 9 bases between the two ends. CDR3 length: 14 residues. Germline loops: CDR1 SGDLS, CDR2 YYNGEE. The CDR3 sequence: CASSVDASPGELFF. The CDR3 DNA follows: TGTGCCAGCAGCGTAGATGCTAGCCCCGGGGAGCTGTTTTTT.

The chain has TRBV11-2 and TRBJ1-1; D might be TRBD1 (5 bases). The CDR3 extends over 16 amino acids. Trimming stripped 6 bases from V and 3 bases from J, with 20 bases between. Germline CDR1 and CDR2: SGHAT and FQNNGV. CDR3 coding DNA: TGTGCCAGCAGTTTTAGTCTTCCCAGGGTTGACACTGAAGCTTTCTTT. Amino acid sequence: CASSFSLPRVDTEAFF.

The chain has TRBV9 and TRBJ1-1, with 8 bases that match TRBD1. V trimming: 3 bases; J trimming: 5 bases; junction bases outside the gene matches: 9. Looked up from germline, CDR1 is SGDLS and CDR2 is YYNGEE. The CDR3 runs to 15 residues. The CDR3 sequence: CASSGQGMGRTEAFF. For the CDR3, the DNA is TGTGCCAGCAGCGGACAGGGGATGGGAAGGACTGAAGCTTTCTTT.